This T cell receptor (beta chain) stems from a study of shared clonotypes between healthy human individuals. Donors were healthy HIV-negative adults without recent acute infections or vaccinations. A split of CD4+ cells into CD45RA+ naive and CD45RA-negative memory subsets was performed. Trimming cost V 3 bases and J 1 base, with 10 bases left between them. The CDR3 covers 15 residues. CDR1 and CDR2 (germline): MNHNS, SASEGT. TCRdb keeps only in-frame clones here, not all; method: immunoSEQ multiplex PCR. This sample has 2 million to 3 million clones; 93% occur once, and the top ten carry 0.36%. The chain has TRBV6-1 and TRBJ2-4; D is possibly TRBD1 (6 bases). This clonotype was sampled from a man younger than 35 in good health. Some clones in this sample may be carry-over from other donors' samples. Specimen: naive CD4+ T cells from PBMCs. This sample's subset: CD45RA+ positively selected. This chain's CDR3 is CASSEMGAAKNIQYF. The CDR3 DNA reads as TGTGCCAGCAGTGAGATGGGGGCGGCCAAAAACATTCAGTACTTC.